The rows below give T cell receptor beta chains drawn from one sample of a study of CD8+CD57+ T cells in acquired aplastic anemia. TCRdb called the reads again in MiXCR, with one record for every CDR3 protein. The sample lists roughly 420,000 distinct CDR3 sequences; just under 70% were seen once. The sequencing sample was made of sorted CD4+, CD8+, or CD8+CD57+ T cells (not recorded which) from PBMCs. Every receptor here comes from a human donor in good health, serving as a control. Both conserved end residues are part of each CDR3. The D gene is left open where the match is weak. The size entry is marked missing in some rows and otherwise reads once, few, many or a size class.

cdr3_nt cdr3_aa j_call v_call clone_size d_call cdr3_length
TGTGCCAGCAGCTTAGCTCGGGGTGGGAGCACGGAACTTTTTTTT CASSLARGGSTELFF TRBJ2-2 TRBV7-2 . . 15
TGTGCCAGCAGCCATCCCGGACAGGGGGCCCGGGAGCAGTTCTTC CASSHPGQGAREQFF TRBJ2-1 TRBV5-5 many TRBD1 15
TGTGCCAGCAGCGTAGCCGGCAACTCCTACAATGAGCAGTTCTTC CASSVAGNSYNEQFF TRBJ2-1 TRBV9 . . 15
TGCAGTGCAGAGAAAGAAGATTACTACTCCTTC CSAEKEDYYSF TRBJ1-2 TRBV20-1 . . 11
TGTGCCAGCAGCTCTTCGCTGGGGCCGTCCTACGAGCAGTTT CASSSSLGPSYEQF TRBJ1-1 TRBV7-3 . . 14
TGTGCCAGCAGCCAAGATCGACTGACTACTGAAACTCTGTTTTTT CASSQDRLTTETLFF TRBJ1-4 TRBV7-8 . . 15
TGTGCCAGTAGTATAGTAAGGGGTTCACCCCTCCACTTT CASSIVRGSPLHF TRBJ1-6 TRBV19 . . 13
TGTGCCAGCAGTTCGGGGACAGGGGATAATTCACCCCTCCACTTT CASSSGTGDNSPLHF TRBJ1-6 TRBV11-3 . TRBD1 15
TGTGCCATCAGCCGGGACAGGGATGAGCAGTTCTTC CAISRDRDEQFF TRBJ2-1 TRBV7-4 . TRBD1 12
TGTGCCAGTACCCCTGGGGATACGGGGAGTAGCACAGATACGCAGTATTTT CASTPGDTGSSTDTQYF TRBJ2-3 TRBV19 . . 17
TGCAGCACGACAGGGGTCTATGGCTACACCTTC CSTTGVYGYTF TRBJ1-2 TRBV29-1 . TRBD1 11
TGTGCCAGCAGCCAATTAGAAAACTATGGCTACACCTTC CASSQLENYGYTF TRBJ1-2 TRBV3-1 . . 13
TGTGCCAGCAGCTACCGACGGGACAGGGGGAACACCGGGGAGCTGTACTTC CASSYRRDRGNTGELYF TRBJ2-7 TRBV9 . TRBD1 17
TGCAGCCTGACCGGGACTAGCGATGGAAGCACAGATACGCAGTATTTT CSLTGTSDGSTDTQYF TRBJ2-3 TRBV29-1 . TRBD2 16
TGTGCCAGCGGCGGAGGGACAGGCGCGCCCGGGGAGCTGTTTTTT CASGGGTGAPGELFF TRBJ2-2 TRBV7-9 . TRBD1 15
TGTGCCAGTAGTACCACTACGACAGGGGACTCTGGCTACACCTTC CASSTTTTGDSGYTF TRBJ1-2 TRBV19 few TRBD1 15
TGCAGTGCTCGAGACCCTAGACAAGCCGGGGGCGGGACCCAGTACTTC CSARDPRQAGGGTQYF TRBJ2-5 TRBV20-1 . . 16
TGCGCCAGCAGAGAAGGGGGGTCCTACGAGCAGTACTCCTTC CASREGGSYEQYSF TRBJ1-2 TRBV9 once . 14
TGTGCCAGTAGTCCAGTTAGGGGTGCGTACGAGCAGAACTTC CASSPVRGAYEQNF TRBJ1-2 TRBV19 . . 14
TGTGCCAGCTCACAGGCTAGCGAAGAGACCCAGTACTTC CASSQASEETQYF TRBJ2-5 TRBV18 many . 13
TGTGCCAGCAGCCGGAGCCAGGGATTCTCTGGAAACACCATATATTTT CASSRSQGFSGNTIYF TRBJ1-3 TRBV3-1 . . 16
TGTGCCACCAGTGAAAACAGGGCCCCCTCCTACGAGCAGTACTTC CATSENRAPSYEQYF TRBJ2-7 TRBV24-1 . . 15
TGTGCCAGCAGTCCCACTAGCGGGGAACCCACAGATACGCAGTATTTT CASSPTSGEPTDTQYF TRBJ2-3 TRBV12-3/TRBV12-4 . TRBD2 16
TGCACCCTCAGCCCGCAGGGGCCCTACGAGCAGTACTTC CTLSPQGPYEQYF TRBJ2-7 TRBV4-3 . . 13
TGTGCCAGCAGCGAGACTAGCGTGGGCTATGATCAGCACCTCCACTTT CASSETSVGYDQHLHF TRBJ1-6 TRBV7-9 . . 16
TGCAGCGCTGAGACGGAGGGAAATGAAAAACTGTTTTTT CSAETEGNEKLFF TRBJ1-4 TRBV20-1 . . 13